The entry below describes one TCR beta chain. Its specificity is unknown. The investigators amplified TCR beta CDR3 regions from RNA transcripts. The HTBI primer set drove a first-round RT-PCR of the TCR CDR3. TCRdb reprocessed the multiplex PCR reads with MiXCR, giving one entry per CDR3 protein. The profile shows about 300,000 distinct CDR3 sequences, 15% to 20% of them singletons. This sample is part of a study of T cells in Graves' hyperthyroidism and ophthalmopathy. General study results and limits: Most thyroid clonotypes with frequency above 0.001 were detected in blood. The model made its ophthalmopathy prediction, and onset followed a median roughly six months later.

The CDR3 sequence is 16 residues long. V shed 6 bases and J 2 bases; nucleotides not matched to a gene: 8. From germline, CDR1 is MDHEN and CDR2 SYDVKM. This TCR derives from a man between 45 and 60 years old with Graves' ophthalmopathy. The sample comprised blood. This sequence joins TRBV28 and TRBJ2-2; 8 nucleotides line up with TRBD1. CDR3 bases: TGTGCCAGCAGATCCGACAGGGGCCTTAACACCGGGGAGCTGTTTTTT. It specifies CASRSDRGLNTGELFF.